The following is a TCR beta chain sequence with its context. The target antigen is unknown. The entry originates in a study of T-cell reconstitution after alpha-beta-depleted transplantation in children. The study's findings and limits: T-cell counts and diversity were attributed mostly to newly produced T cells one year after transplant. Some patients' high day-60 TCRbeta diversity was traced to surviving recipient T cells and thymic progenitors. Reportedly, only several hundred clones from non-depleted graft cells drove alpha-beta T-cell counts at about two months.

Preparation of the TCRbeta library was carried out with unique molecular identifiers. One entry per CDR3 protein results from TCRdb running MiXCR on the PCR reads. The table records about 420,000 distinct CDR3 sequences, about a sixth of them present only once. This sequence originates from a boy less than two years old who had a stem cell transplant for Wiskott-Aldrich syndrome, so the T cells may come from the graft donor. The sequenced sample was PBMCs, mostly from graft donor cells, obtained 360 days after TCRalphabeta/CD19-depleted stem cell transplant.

The CDR3 DNA sequence: TGTGCCAGCAGCCACGGGTTAGCGGGCTACAATGAGCAGTTCTTC. Protein: CASSHGLAGYNEQFF. The chain recombines TRBV12-3 or TRBV12-4 with TRBJ2-1; 7 bases are a match to TRBD2. Trimming removed 6 bases from V and 3 bases from J; junction bases left unmatched: 8. This CDR3 has 15 amino acids.